The T cell receptor (beta chain) described here comes from a study of OX40 agonist ivuxolimab in advanced cancers. Background on the study: The treatment was a fully human IgG2 OX40 agonist, ivuxolimab. Three partial responders included one hepatocellular carcinoma patient and two cutaneous melanoma patients.

Trimming took off 0 bases at V and 5 bases at J, with 10 bases between the two ends. The CDR3 consists of 14 residues. Germline V lookup: CDR1 SGHRS, CDR2 YFSETQ. Libraries were prepared by immunoSEQ multiplex PCR; TCRdb keeps only in-frame clonotypes and omits some of them. This sample has tens of thousands of clones, with 84% found just once. This sequence joins TRBV5-1 and TRBJ2-3; the D gene is possibly TRBD2 (6 bases). The sequence was collected from an adult with an advanced solid tumor such as melanoma, head and neck, liver or kidney cancer. Material: CD4+ or CD8+ T cells sorted from blood, obtained in a trial of the OX40 agonist ivuxolimab. The CDR3 here is CASSLALGGDTQYF. The CDR3 DNA reads TGCGCCAGCAGCTTGGCGCTGGGGGGAGATACGCAGTATTTT. Filled out from reference TRBV5-1 and TRBJ2-3, the complete variable domain reads KAGVTQTPRYLIKTRGQQVTLSCSPISGHRSVSWYQQTPGQGLQFLFEYFSETQRNKGNFPGRFSGRQFSNSRSEMNVSTLELGDSALYLCASSLALGGDTQYFGPGTRLTVL.